Below, 17 T cell receptor beta chains from the same sample are listed, as sequenced in a study of tumor-infiltrating lymphocytes in primary liver carcinoma. From approximately 20-30 mg of unsorted bulk tissue, DNA and RNA were co-extracted together. Synthesis of TCR beta cDNA was carried out from 500 ng total RNA with a constant-region primer. It was through three nested multiplex PCR rounds of slightly modified ARM-PCR that TCR beta libraries arose. TRBV1-TRBV30 forward primers paired with a C-beta reverse primer were used in the first two PCR rounds, which ran approximately 11 cycles each. TCRdb reprocessed the multiplex PCR reads via MiXCR and lists one record per CDR3 protein. The profile shows tens of thousands of distinct CDR3 sequences, 70% to 80% of them singletons. The specimen was liver tumor tissue from sampling region 5. Subset reported: tumor region T5, tumor centre. Receptors were obtained from a man aged 35-49 years with primary liver carcinoma and hepatitis B virus infection.

About this clonotype itself: At one boundary the junction diverges from the germline segment, which might be a read error. The chain carries TRBV5-6 and TRBJ1-2, with 11 nucleotides matching TRBD1. Germline V gene data show CDR1 as SGHDT and CDR2 as YYEEEE. The CDR3 sequence is 17 residues long. The CDR3 DNA sequence: TGTGCCAGCACCTCATCGAGCGGGACAGGGGGACACTATAGCTACACCTTC. It translates to CASTSSSGTGGHYSYTF.

Turning to this clonotype: Possible read error: a much larger clone is one base away. The rearrangement uses TRBV6-2 or TRBV6-3 and TRBJ2-4; a possible D gene is TRBD1 (5 bases). The CDR3 totals 13 residues. Trimming removed 5 bases at V and 7 bases at J, with 12 bases between. Looked up from germline, CDR1 is MNHEY and CDR2 is SVGEGT. The CDR3 sequence is CASSQGHDNIQYF. In nucleotides, the CDR3 is TGTGCCAGCAGTCAAGGACACGACAACATTCAGTACTTC.

The chain combines TRBV14 with TRBJ2-1; tentatively, D is TRBD2 (5 bases). Between the trimmed V and J ends, which lost 3 bases and 6 bases, there was a span of 12 bases. Per the germline V gene, CDR1 is SGHDN and CDR2 is FVKESK. The CDR3 length is 14 residues. The CDR3 DNA sequence: TGTGCCAGCAGCCACGGGGTTATGAGCAATGAGCAGTTCTTC. Residues: CASSHGVMSNEQFF. The complete variable domain, with remaining parts taken from reference TRBV14 and TRBJ2-1, reads EAGVTQFPSHSVIEKGQTVTLRCDPISGHDNLYWYRRVMGKEIKFLLHFVKESKQDESGMPNNRFLAERTGGTYSTLKVQPAELEDSGVYFCASSHGVMSNEQFFGPGTRLTVL.

V usage is TRBV11-1 and J usage is TRBJ2-7, with no clear D. The V end was cut by 5 bases, the J end by 3 bases, with 8 bases between. CDR1 SGHAT and CDR2 FQDESV come from the germline V gene (reference sequence). The CDR3 spans 12 residues. This chain's CDR3 is CASSPDNYEQYF. The DNA for the CDR3 is TGTGCCAGCAGCCCAGACAACTACGAGCAGTACTTC.

This clonotype appeared many times. This rearrangement joins TRBV11-1 to TRBJ2-7; the D is unclear. This CDR3 is built from 13 residues. V lost 1 base and J lost 6, with 10 bases in between. Germline values: CDR1 SGHAT, CDR2 FQDESV (reference sequence). CDR3 protein: CASSLGYLREQYF. CDR3 nucleotide sequence: TGTGCCAGCAGCTTAGGATACCTCCGCGAGCAGTACTTC.

For this clonotype: At one of its ends the junction is not consistent with the germline gene, which may arise from a read error. This chain connects TRBV20-1 to TRBJ2-1; a possible D gene is TRBD2 (7 bases). The CDR3 extends over 16 amino acids. The V gene's germline CDR1 is DFQATT and CDR2 SNEGSKA (reference sequence). CDR3 in amino acids: CSARVQGGGSYNEQFF. The CDR3 coding sequence is TGCAGTGCTAGAGTTCAAGGGGGGGGCTCCTACAACGAGCAGTTCTTC.

With respect to this clonotype: A read error may account for a junction end that differs from germline. The genes are TRBV11-3 and TRBJ2-3, with D possibly matching TRBD1 (5 bases). The CDR3 extends over 15 amino acids. Germline CDR1 is SGHNT and CDR2 is YENEEA. CDR3: CASSLDSGRTGTQYF. The CDR3 nucleotides are TGTGCCAGCAGTTTAGATTCCGGGCGCACAGGTACGCAGTATTTT.

This chain uses TRBV11-2 with TRBJ2-3, with D tentatively TRBD1 (6 bases). Germline V lookup: CDR1 SGHAT, CDR2 FQNNGV. The CDR3 is made up of 15 amino acids. Trimming shortened V by 9 bases and J by 4 bases, and 20 bases separated the two germline ends. The chain's CDR3 is CASIMLQGLPDTQYF. The CDR3 region has the DNA TGTGCCAGTATCATGCTACAGGGTCTGCCAGATACGCAGTATTTT.

To note about this clonotype: The CDR3 end shows no conserved phenylalanine or tryptophan, and so a read error is likely. The V call is TRBV6-5, the J call TRBJ2-2; D call uncertain. The CDR3 contains 15 residues. Trimming left V 2 bases short and J 10 bases short, with 17 bases between. The germline gives CDR1 MNHEY, CDR2 SVGAGI. The CDR3 protein is CASSYLDERSEELFL. The DNA of the CDR3 is TGTGCCAGCAGTTACCTGGACGAGAGATCCGAGGAGCTGTTTCTT.

The chain recombines TRBV6-2 or TRBV6-3 with TRBJ1-5; D not resolved. The V end was cut by 9 bases, the J end by 0 bases, with 15 bases between. The CDR3 is 15 amino acids. CDR1 is MNHEY, CDR2 SVGEGT, per germline. The CDR3 DNA follows: TGTGCCAGTACCATCAACAGTTATAGCAATCAGCCCCAGCATTTT. This codes for CASTINSYSNQPQHF.

To note about this clonotype: A read error may produce the germline difference seen at one junction end. This chain links TRBV5-4 with TRBJ2-7; 14 nucleotides align to TRBD2. Germline CDR1 reads SGHNT; CDR2 reads YYREEE (reference sequence). This CDR3 contains 16 residues. The CDR3 protein is CASSDPGLAGGYEQCF. The CDR3 DNA sequence: TGTGCCAGCAGCGATCCAGGACTAGCGGGGGGTTACGAGCAGTGCTTC.

This chain connects TRBV4-1 to TRBJ1-2, with unresolved D. Germline loops: CDR1 MGHRA, CDR2 YSYEKL. The CDR3 totals 16 residues. Trimming cost V 1 base and J 8 bases, with 20 bases left between them. CDR3 sequence reads: CASSQGLTGRPDGYTF. The CDR3 bases are TGCGCCAGCAGCCAAGGCCTGACCGGGAGGCCGGACGGCTACACCTTC.

The chain recombines TRBV10-1 with TRBJ1-2; D unresolved. CDR1 is WNHNN and CDR2 is SYGVQD in the germline V gene (reference sequence). The germline V and J ends were trimmed by 3 bases and 7 bases, with 15 bases remaining between them. This CDR3 comprises 14 residues. The CDR3 nucleotides are TGCGCCAGCAGTGATAGCTGGAGGAAAACTGGCTACACCTTC. This gives the protein CASSDSWRKTGYTF.

In the case of this clonotype: One junction end does not reproduce the germline sequence, and a read error may be involved. The V gene is TRBV11-2, the J gene TRBJ2-3, with TRBD2 matching 11 bases. CDR1 and CDR2 (germline): SGHAT, FQNNGV. The CDR3 contains 15 residues. CDR3 sequence (DNA): TGTGCCGGCAGCTCCGGGACTAGCGGCACAGATACGCTGTATTTT. Translating gives CAGSSGTSGTDTLYF.

Concerning this clonotype itself: The junction does not match germline at one end; this may be a read error. V is TRBV11-2 and J is TRBJ2-3; D may be TRBD1 or TRBD2 (5 bases each). CDR1 is SGHAT, CDR2 FQNNGV, per germline. The CDR3 is 15 residues long. The CDR3 coding sequence is TGTGCCAGCAGCTTACCCGAAGAGGGGCCGGATATGCAGTATTTT. Its translation: CASSLPEEGPDMQYF.

The genes are TRBV29-1 and TRBJ1-1; D uncertain. Germline lookup yields CDR1 SQVTM and CDR2 ANQGSEA. There are 14 residues in the CDR3. CDR3 protein: CSVSLRISSTEAFF. CDR3 sequence (DNA): TGCAGTGTTAGTTTGAGGATCTCGAGCACTGAAGCTTTCTTT.

Points on this clonotype: Since a much larger clone is just one base distant, this may be a read error. The V and J genes are TRBV2 and TRBJ2-7; TRBD2 matches at 7 bases. The V and J ends lost 6 bases and 4 bases, in that order; junction bases with no gene match: 18. The CDR3 sequence is 17 residues long. Germline CDR1 reads SNHLY; CDR2 reads FYNNEI. The CDR3 loop reads CASRETESWEGWYEQYF. The CDR3 bases are TGTGCCAGCAGGGAGACAGAGTCCTGGGAGGGTTGGTACGAGCAGTACTTC.